The 9 T cell receptor beta chains below all came from one sample that was sequenced in a study of cytomegalovirus exposure and HLA in healthy donors (dated by TCRdb to about 2017). Receptor amplification or capture employed the immunoSEQ multiplex PCR assay. The multiplex PCR relied on a mix of 60 forward primers for TCR Vbeta segments and 13 reverse primers for TCR Jbeta segments. Sourced from immuneACCESS, this table was stored by TCRdb with only in-frame sequences that have V and J called. A share of the clones is absent; for the studies checked, an unresolved V gene accounts for under half, and the remainder has no known explanation. The table for this sample shows about 54,000 clones. 6% to 7.5% of the sample lies in the top ten. Sequenced sample: PBMCs. The source of these receptors is a woman between 35 and 50 years old in good health and CMV-seronegative.

The V call is TRBV6-1, the J call TRBJ1-6, with D possibly matching TRBD1 (6 bases). The CDR3 loop spans 14 amino acids. Deletions cut 1 base from V and 16 bases from J, with 17 bases between. Germline V gene data show CDR1 as MNHNS and CDR2 as SASEGT. CDR3 nucleotides: TGTGCCAGCAGTGAAGAGGACAGCCGCCCCGGGCTCCACTTT. Translating it yields CASSEEDSRPGLHF.

This chain uses TRBV19 with TRBJ2-5; TRBD1 agrees at 8 bases. Germline V gene sequence: CDR1 LNHDA, CDR2 SQIVND (reference sequence). Unmatched junction bases numbered 5, after V lost 4 bases and J lost 4 bases. The CDR3 runs 14 residues. CDR3 amino acids: CASSTDTGGETQYF. The CDR3 DNA follows: TGTGCCAGTAGTACGGATACAGGGGGAGAGACCCAGTACTTC.

This chain links TRBV10-2 with TRBJ2-7; 7 positions agree with TRBD1. The junction had 4 bases not matched to a gene; V was cut back by 2 bases and J by 6 bases. Germline lookup yields CDR1 WSHSY and CDR2 SAAADI. This CDR3 is built from 13 residues. Written as DNA, the CDR3 is TGCGCCAGCAGTGAGCAGGGGGTTGGCGAGCAGTACTTC. Translation: CASSEQGVGEQYF.

V gene TRBV5-6 combines with J gene TRBJ1-2; D unclear. Germline CDR1 SGHDT, CDR2 YYEEEE. The CDR3 length is 13 residues. The V gene lost 1 base and the J gene lost 2 bases, with 6 bases spanning the gap. CDR3 nucleotides: TGTGCCAGCAGCTTGACAGCAAACTATGGCTACACCTTC. Residues: CASSLTANYGYTF.

This chain connects TRBV9 to TRBJ2-1; D possibly corresponds to TRBD2 (5 bases). The CDR3 is made up of 14 amino acids. Germline-derived CDR1 and CDR2 are SGDLS and YYNGEE. The germline V and J ends were trimmed by 0 bases and 8 bases, with 12 bases remaining between them. The CDR3 loop is CASSVGTLNYEQFF. The CDR3 DNA reads as TGTGCCAGCAGCGTAGGGACTTTGAACTATGAGCAGTTCTTC.

V is TRBV29-1 and J is TRBJ1-1; TRBD1 might be the D (6 bases). The V end was cut by 5 bases, the J end by 10 bases, with 17 bases between. The germline CDR1 and CDR2 sequences are SQVTM and ANQGSEA. CDR3 length: 12 amino acids. The CDR3 coding sequence is TGCAGCGTTAGGGTTCAGGGGTTGGTAGCTTTCTTT. It specifies CSVRVQGLVAFF. Full variable domain (outside the CDR3, taken from reference TRBV29-1 and TRBJ1-1): SAVISQKPSRDICQRGTSLTIQCQVDSQVTMMFWYRQQPGQSLTLIATANQGSEATYESGFVIDKFPISRPNLTFSTLTVSNMSPEDSSIYLCSVRVQGLVAFFGQGTRLTVV.

This chain connects TRBV25-1 to TRBJ1-1; a possible D gene is TRBD1 (6 bases). CDR1 is MGHDK, CDR2 SYGVNS, per germline. The CDR3 is 14 residues long. V lost 2 bases, J lost 5 bases, and 12 bases lay in between. The CDR3 region is CASSETGSRTEAFF. The CDR3 coding sequence is TGTGCCAGCAGTGAAACAGGGAGTAGGACTGAAGCTTTCTTT.

The chain carries TRBV19 and TRBJ1-5, with a weak D call TRBD1 (6 bases). CDR1 and CDR2 (germline): LNHDA, SQIVND (reference sequence). Trimming cost V 6 bases and J 5 bases, with 14 bases left between them. The CDR3 spans 14 residues. CDR3 sequence reads: CASSPNRVDQPQHF. CDR3 in DNA: TGTGCCAGTAGCCCAAACAGGGTTGATCAGCCCCAGCATTTT.

V gene TRBV28 combines with J gene TRBJ1-4; a possible D gene is TRBD1 (5 bases). Between the trimmed V and J ends, which lost 10 bases and 8 bases, there was a span of 17 bases. This CDR3 spans 13 amino acids. From germline, CDR1 is MDHEN and CDR2 SYDVKM. The CDR3 spells CATLWQGREKLFF. The CDR3 nucleotides read TGTGCCACCCTTTGGCAGGGCCGAGAAAAACTGTTTTTT.